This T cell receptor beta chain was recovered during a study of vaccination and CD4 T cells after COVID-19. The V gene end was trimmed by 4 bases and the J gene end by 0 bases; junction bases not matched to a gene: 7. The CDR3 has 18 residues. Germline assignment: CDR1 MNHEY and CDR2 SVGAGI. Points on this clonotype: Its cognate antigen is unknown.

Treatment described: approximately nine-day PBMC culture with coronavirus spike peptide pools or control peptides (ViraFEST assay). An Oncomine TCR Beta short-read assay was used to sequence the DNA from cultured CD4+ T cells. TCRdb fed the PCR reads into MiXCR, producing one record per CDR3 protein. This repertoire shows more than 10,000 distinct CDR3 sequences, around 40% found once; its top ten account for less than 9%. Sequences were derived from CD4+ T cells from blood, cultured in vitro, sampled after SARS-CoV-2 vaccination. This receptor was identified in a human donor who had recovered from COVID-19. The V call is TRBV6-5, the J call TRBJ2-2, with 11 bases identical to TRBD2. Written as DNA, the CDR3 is TGTGCCAGCAGTTTAGGAGGACTAGCGGGCTCGAACACCGGGGAGCTGTTTTTT. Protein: CASSLGGLAGSNTGELFF.